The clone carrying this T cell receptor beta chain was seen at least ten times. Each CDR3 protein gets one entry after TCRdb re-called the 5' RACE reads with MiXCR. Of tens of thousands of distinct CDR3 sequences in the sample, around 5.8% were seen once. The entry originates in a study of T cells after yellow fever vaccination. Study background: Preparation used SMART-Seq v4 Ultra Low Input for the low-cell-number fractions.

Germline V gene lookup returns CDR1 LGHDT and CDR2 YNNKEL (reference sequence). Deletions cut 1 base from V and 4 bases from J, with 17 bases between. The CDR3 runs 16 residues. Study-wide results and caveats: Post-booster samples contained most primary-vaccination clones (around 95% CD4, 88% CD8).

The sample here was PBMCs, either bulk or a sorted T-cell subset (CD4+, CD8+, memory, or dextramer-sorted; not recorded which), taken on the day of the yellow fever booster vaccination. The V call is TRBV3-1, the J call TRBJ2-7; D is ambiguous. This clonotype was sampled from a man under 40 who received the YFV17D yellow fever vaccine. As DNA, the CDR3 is TGTGCCAGCAGCCAAGGGGTTTTCACCACTTTGTACGAGCAGTACTTC. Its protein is CASSQGVFTTLYEQYF.